The clone carrying this T cell receptor beta chain came up once. What it recognizes is unknown. At one boundary the junction diverges from the germline segment, which might be a read error. For the second PCR, which ran for about 7 to 11 cycles, a sample-barcoded 5' primer and a J-beta primer mix were used. Every single cDNA molecule received a tag from a template-switch adaptor with 12 random nucleotides. Any given sample supplied a minimum of 2.5 million CDR3-containing paired-end reads. A single record per CDR3 protein comes from TCRdb applying MiXCR to the 5' RACE reads. The sample lists 550,000 to 650,000 distinct CDR3 sequences; about 30% were seen once. This specimen belongs to a study of blood T cells in healthy people across ages. Study outcomes and limitations: There was no known CMV status for donors, so expanded clonotype changes were possibly confounded. The study regarded diversity estimates from one million T cells as underestimates.

Germline CDR1 and CDR2: MNHEY and SVGAGI. This CDR3 contains 17 residues. Specimen: blood. This TCR was sampled from a woman aged 80 or over in good health. The chain carries TRBV6-5 and TRBJ1-5; 12 bases agree with TRBD1. For the CDR3, the DNA is TGTGCCAGCAATTACTCGAGTGGGACAGGGGGCGGTCAGCCCCAGCATTTT. This codes for CASNYSSGTGGGQPQHF.